The 4 T cell receptor beta chains listed next were all sequenced from one sample in a study of blood T cells in healthy people across ages. Alongside a J-beta primer mix, a sample-barcoded 5' primer served in a second PCR lasting about 7 to 11 cycles. One entry per CDR3 protein, called by TCRdb with MiXCR from the 5' RACE reads. The table lists 750,000 to 950,000 distinct CDR3 sequences, 25% to 35% of them singletons, with roughly a tenth in the top ten. These records were also assigned to another study, of T cells of mothers and their children.

The sample comprised blood. The receptors stem from a woman aged 40 to 55 in good health.

Notes on this clonotype: One end of the junction varies from germline; a read error may be responsible. J is TRBJ2-1 and V is TRBV3-1, with TRBD2 identical over 9 bases. The CDR3 totals 16 residues. Germline V lookup: CDR1 LGHDT, CDR2 YNNKEL (reference sequence). DNA of the CDR3: TGTGCCGGCAGCCACGCGAGCGGGGGGCCCTACAATGAGCAGTTCTTC. It translates to CAGSHASGGPYNEQFF.

This clonotype has a count of ten or more. The CDR3 region is CASSPGQGLEAFF. The CDR3 bases are TGTGCCAGCAGCCCGGGACAGGGGTTAGAAGCTTTCTTT. The V gene is TRBV12-3 or TRBV12-4, the J gene TRBJ1-1, with 10 nucleotides matching TRBD1. The junction had 6 bases not matched to a gene; V was cut back by 6 bases and J by 8 bases. The CDR3 runs to 13 residues.

This clonotype was observed a single time. A much more abundant neighbour one base away suggests this may be a read error. The rearrangement links TRBV7-2 to TRBJ1-4, with unresolved D. Looked up from germline, CDR1 is SGHTA and CDR2 is FQGNSA. There are 14 residues in the CDR3. The CDR3 region is CASSSDGENEKRFF. Here the CDR3 DNA reads TGTGCCAGCAGCTCTGACGGAGAAAATGAAAAACGGTTTTTT.

The V call is TRBV28, the J call TRBJ2-7; perhaps D is TRBD1 or TRBD2 (6 bases each). Trimming removed 6 bases at V and 3 bases at J, with 18 bases between. The CDR3 sequence is 15 residues long. Looked up from germline, CDR1 is MDHEN and CDR2 is SYDVKM. In DNA form, the CDR3 reads TGTGCCAGCAGGGATGGGGCCAGGGGACTCTACGAGCAGTACTTC. It specifies CASRDGARGLYEQYF.